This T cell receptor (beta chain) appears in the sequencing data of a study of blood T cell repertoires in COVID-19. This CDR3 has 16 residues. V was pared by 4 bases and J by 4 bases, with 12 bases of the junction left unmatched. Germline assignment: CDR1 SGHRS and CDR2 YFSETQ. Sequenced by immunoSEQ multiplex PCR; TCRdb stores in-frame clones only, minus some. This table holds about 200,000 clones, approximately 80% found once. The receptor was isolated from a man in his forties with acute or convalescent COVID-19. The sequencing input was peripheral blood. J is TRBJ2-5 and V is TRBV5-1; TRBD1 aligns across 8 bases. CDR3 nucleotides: TGCGCCAGCAGCCCAAACTCAGGGGGCGGAGGAGAGACCCAGTACTTC. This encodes CASSPNSGGGGETQYF.